This T cell receptor beta chain is drawn from a study of lymphopenia after photon versus proton radiotherapy. The protocol was immunoSEQ multiplex PCR, while the TCRdb copy is restricted to in-frame clones and leaves out a portion. The sample gives around 42,000 clones, 85% of which show up once; around 2.2% is in the top ten. The CDR3 loop spans 14 amino acids. The V gene's germline CDR1 is LNHDA and CDR2 SQIVND (reference sequence). J was trimmed by 3 bases and V by 5 bases; bases with no gene match: 6. The chain has TRBV19 and TRBJ1-1; 7 bases map to TRBD1. The sequence was collected from a man between 40 and 49 years old with gastric cancer. This specimen consisted of peripheral blood, obtained from a patient treated with photon-based radiotherapy. The CDR3 is CASSADRRHTEAFF. The CDR3 DNA is TGTGCCAGTAGTGCGGACAGGAGACACACTGAAGCTTTCTTT. The whole variable domain, filled in from reference TRBV19 and TRBJ1-1, reads DGGITQSPKYLFRKEGQNVTLSCEQNLNHDAMYWYRQDPGQGLRLIYYSQIVNDFQKGDIAEGYSVSREKKESFPLTVTSAQKNPTAFYLCASSADRRHTEAFFGQGTRLTVV.